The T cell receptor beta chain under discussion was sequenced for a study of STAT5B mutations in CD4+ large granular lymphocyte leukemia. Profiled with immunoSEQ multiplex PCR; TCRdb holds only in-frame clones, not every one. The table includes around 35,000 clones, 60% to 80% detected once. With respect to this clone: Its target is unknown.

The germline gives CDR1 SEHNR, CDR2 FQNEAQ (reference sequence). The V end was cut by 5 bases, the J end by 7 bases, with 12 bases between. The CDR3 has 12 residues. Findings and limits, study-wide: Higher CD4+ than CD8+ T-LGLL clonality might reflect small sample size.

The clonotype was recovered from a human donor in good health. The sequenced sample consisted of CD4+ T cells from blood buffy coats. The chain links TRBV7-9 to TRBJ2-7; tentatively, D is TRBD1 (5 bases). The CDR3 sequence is CASSLTPGEQYF. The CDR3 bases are TGTGCCAGCAGCCTCACCCCAGGGGAGCAGTACTTC.